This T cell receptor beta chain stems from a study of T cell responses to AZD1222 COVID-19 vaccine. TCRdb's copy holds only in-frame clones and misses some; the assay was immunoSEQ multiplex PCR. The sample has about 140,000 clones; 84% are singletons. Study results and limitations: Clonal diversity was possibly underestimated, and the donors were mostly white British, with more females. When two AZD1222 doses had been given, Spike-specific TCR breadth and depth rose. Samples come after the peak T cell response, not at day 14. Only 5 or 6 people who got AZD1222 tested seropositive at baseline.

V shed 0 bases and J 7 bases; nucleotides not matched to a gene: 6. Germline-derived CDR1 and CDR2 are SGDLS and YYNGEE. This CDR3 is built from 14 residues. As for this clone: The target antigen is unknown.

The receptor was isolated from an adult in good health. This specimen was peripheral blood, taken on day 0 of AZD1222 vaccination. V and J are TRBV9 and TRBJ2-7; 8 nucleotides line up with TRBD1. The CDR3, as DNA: TGTGCCAGCAGCGTAGCTCAGGGGGCGCGAGAGCAGTACTTC. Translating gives CASSVAQGAREQYF.